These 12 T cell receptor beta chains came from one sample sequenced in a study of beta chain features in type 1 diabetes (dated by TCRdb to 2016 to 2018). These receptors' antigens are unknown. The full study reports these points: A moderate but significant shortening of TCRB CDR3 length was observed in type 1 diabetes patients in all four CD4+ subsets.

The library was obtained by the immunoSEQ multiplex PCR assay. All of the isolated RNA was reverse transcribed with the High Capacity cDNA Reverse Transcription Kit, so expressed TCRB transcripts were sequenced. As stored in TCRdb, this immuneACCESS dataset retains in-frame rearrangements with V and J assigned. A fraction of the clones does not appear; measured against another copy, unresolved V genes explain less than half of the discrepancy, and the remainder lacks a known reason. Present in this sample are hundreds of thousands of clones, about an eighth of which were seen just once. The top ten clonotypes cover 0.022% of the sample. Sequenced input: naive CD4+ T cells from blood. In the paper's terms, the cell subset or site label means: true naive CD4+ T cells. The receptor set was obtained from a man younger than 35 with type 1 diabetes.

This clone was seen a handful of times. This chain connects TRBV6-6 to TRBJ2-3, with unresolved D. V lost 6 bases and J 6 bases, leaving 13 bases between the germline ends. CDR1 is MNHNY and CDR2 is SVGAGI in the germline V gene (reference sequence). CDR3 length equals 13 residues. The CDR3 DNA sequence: TGTGCCAGCAGCCCTAGGGTTGGGGATACGCAGTATTTT. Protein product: CASSPRVGDTQYF.

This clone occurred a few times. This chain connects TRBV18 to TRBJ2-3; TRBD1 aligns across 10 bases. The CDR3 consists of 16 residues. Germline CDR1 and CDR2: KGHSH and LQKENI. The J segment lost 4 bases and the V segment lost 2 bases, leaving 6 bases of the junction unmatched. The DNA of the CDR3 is TGTGCCAGCTCACCAAGGACAGGGGGTAATGCAGATACGCAGTATTTT. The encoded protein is CASSPRTGGNADTQYF.

The CDR3 DNA reads TGTGCCAGCAGCCCCCGGGCGGGGGCAGGTAATTCACCCCTCCACTTT. This gives the protein CASSPRAGAGNSPLHF. This chain uses TRBV21-1 with TRBJ1-6. TRBV21-1 is noted as a pseudogene. The CDR3 consists of 16 residues.

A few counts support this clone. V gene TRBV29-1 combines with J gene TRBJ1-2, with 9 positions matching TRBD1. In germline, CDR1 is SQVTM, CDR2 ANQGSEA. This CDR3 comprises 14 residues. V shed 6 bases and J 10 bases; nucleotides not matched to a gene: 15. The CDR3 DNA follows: TGCAGCGTCGACCGCGACTTGGGACAGGGTAACTACACCTTC. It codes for CSVDRDLGQGNYTF.

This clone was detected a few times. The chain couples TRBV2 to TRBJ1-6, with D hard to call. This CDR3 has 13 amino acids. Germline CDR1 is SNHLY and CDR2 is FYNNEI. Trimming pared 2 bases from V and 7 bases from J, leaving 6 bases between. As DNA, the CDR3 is TGTGCCAGCAGTGAAACAGCCAATTCACCCCTCCACTTT. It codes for CASSETANSPLHF. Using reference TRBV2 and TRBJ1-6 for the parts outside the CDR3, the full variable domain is EPEVTQTPSHQVTQMGQEVILRCVPISNHLYFYWYRQILGQKVEFLVSFYNNEISEKSEIFDDQFSVERPDGSNFTLKIRSTKLEDSAMYFCASSETANSPLHFGNGTRLTVT.

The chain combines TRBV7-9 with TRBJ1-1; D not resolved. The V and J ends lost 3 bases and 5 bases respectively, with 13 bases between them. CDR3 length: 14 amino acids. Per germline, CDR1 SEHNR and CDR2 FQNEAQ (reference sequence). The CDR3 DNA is TGTGCCAGCAGCTTGGAGGCGTCGGGTACTGAAGCTTTCTTT. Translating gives CASSLEASGTEAFF.

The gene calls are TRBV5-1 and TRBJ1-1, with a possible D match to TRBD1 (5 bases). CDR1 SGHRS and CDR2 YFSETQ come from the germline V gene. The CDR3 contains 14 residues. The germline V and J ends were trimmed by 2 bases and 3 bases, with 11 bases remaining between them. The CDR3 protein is CASSLQEGDTEAFF. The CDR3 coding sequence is TGCGCCAGCAGCTTACAGGAAGGTGACACTGAAGCTTTCTTT.

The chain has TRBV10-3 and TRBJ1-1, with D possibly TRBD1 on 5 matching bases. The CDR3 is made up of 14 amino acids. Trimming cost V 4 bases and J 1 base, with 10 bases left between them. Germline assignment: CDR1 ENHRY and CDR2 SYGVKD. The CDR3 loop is CAISGTRENTEAFF. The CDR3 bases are TGTGCCATCAGTGGCACCAGGGAGAACACTGAAGCTTTCTTT.

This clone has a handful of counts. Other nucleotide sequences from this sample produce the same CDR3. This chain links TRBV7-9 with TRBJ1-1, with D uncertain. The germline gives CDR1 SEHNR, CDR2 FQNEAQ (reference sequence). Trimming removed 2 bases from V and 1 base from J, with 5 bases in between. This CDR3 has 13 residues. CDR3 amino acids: CASSLSWNTEAFF. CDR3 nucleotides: TGTGCCAGCAGCTTATCGTGGAACACTGAAGCTTTCTTT.

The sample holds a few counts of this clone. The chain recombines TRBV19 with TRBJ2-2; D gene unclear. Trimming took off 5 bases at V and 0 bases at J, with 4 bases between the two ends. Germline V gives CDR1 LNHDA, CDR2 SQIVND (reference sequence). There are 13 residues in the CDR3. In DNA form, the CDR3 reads TGTGCCAGTAGTTGGGCGAACACCGGGGAGCTGTTTTTT. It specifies CASSWANTGELFF. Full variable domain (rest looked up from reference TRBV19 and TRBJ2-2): DGGITQSPKYLFRKEGQNVTLSCEQNLNHDAMYWYRQDPGQGLRLIYYSQIVNDFQKGDIAEGYSVSREKKESFPLTVTSAQKNPTAFYLCASSWANTGELFFGEGSRLTVL.

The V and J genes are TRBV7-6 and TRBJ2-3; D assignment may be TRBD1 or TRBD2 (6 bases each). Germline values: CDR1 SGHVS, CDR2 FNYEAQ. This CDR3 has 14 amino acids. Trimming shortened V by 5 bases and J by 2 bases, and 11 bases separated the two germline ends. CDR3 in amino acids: CASSRRGLTDTQYF. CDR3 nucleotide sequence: TGTGCCAGCAGCCGTCGGGGGCTCACAGATACGCAGTATTTT. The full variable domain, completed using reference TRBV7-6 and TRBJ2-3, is GAGVSQSPRYKVTKRGQDVALRCDPISGHVSLYWYRQALGQGPEFLTYFNYEAQQDKSGLPNDRFSAERPEGSISTLTIQRTEQRDSAMYRCASSRRGLTDTQYFGPGTRLTVL.

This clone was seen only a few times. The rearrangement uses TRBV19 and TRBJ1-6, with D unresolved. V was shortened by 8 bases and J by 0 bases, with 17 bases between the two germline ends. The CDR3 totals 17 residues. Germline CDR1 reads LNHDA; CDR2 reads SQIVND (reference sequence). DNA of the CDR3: TGTGCCAGTCGTTTCAGAGGGAAAGTCTCCTATAATTCACCCCTCCACTTT. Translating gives CASRFRGKVSYNSPLHF.